These T cell receptor beta chains were read from a single sample in a study of T-cell memory formation after mild COVID-19. TCRdb re-analysed the 5' RACE reads in MiXCR, keeping a single row per CDR3 protein. The sample includes roughly 510,000 distinct CDR3 sequences, approximately 15% of them seen just once. The sample taken for sequencing was PBMCs or a T cell subset sorted from them (not recorded which). These receptors were taken from an adult woman who had mild COVID-19 (a few samples of this study predate the infection). Cell type and time point are not known. Both conserved end residues are part of each CDR3.

j_call v_call cdr3_aa
TRBJ1-5 TRBV27 CASSLWGAGGAGNQPQHF
TRBJ1-2 TRBV20-1 CSPDGDRKNYGYTF
TRBJ2-7 TRBV11-2 CASSLPTGTAYEQYF
TRBJ2-5 TRBV15 CATSRDPGEAQYF
TRBJ1-2 TRBV27 CASLGHRGGYTF
TRBJ1-1 TRBV30 CAWSVPSGAGREAFF
TRBJ2-7 TRBV7-9 CASSFGLAGGPVAYEQYF
TRBJ1-1 TRBV14 CASSHEAGSEAFF
TRBJ2-7 TRBV20-1 CSAAGASHEQYF
TRBJ2-5 TRBV10-3 CAISEGQLQETQYF
TRBJ2-5 TRBV29-1 CSGGQGVAGETQYF
TRBJ2-7 TRBV5-1 CASSPQQGGPYEQYF
TRBJ2-1 TRBV7-2 CASTGTHGEQFF
TRBJ2-3 TRBV3-1 CASSPHTGNTDTQYF
TRBJ1-1 TRBV12-3/TRBV12-4 CASRWGDEAFF
TRBJ1-3 TRBV29-1 CSVGGLENTIYF